Listed below are T cell receptor beta chains from one sample, sequenced in a study of blood T cell repertoires in COVID-19. The assay was immunoSEQ multiplex PCR, and TCRdb's table has in-frame clones only and misses some. The sample has roughly 68,000 clones, roughly 80% seen once; the top ten hold roughly a tenth. The sequencing sample was made of peripheral blood. These receptors were taken from a woman aged 45-65 years with acute or convalescent COVID-19. Both conserved end residues are part of each CDR3.

TRBV7-2	TRBJ1-1	CASSLQGGGNTEAFF
TRBV10-1	TRBJ1-1	CASRSRENTEAFF
TRBV7-5	TRBJ1-2	CARSLERFETHYGYTF
TRBV14	TRBJ1-6	CASSLQGTYNSPLHF
TRBV7-9	TRBJ1-5	CASSRWTGEGNQPQHF
TRBV7-3	TRBJ2-1	CASSLTASSSYNEQFF
TRBV27	TRBJ2-1	CASSLSASGRYEQFF
TRBV29-1	TRBJ2-7	CSVETGTYEQYF
TRBV5-5	TRBJ2-1	CASSLGLAASYNEQFF
TRBV12-3/TRBV12-4	TRBJ1-3	CASSLTDGNTIYF
TRBV3-1/TRBV3-2	TRBJ2-1	CASSQGAGGNEQFF
TRBV27	TRBJ2-3	CASSFQRTSIADTQYF
TRBV5-8	TRBJ1-6	CASSLDLGVLHF
TRBV9	TRBJ2-3	CASSVGGTDTQYF
TRBV3-1/TRBV3-2	TRBJ2-2	CASSCPSGRANTGELFF
TRBV3-1/TRBV3-2	TRBJ1-1	CASSQGWANTEAFF
TRBV5-1	TRBJ2-5	CASSLGPGLAGVKETQYF
TRBV5-1	TRBJ1-1	CASSLTGQNTEAFF
TRBV30	TRBJ2-3	CAWNAGAGATDTQYF
TRBV6-5	TRBJ1-5	CASSIQGGNQPQHF
TRBV25-1	TRBJ2-7	CASSRAGGPIEQYF
TRBV5-1	TRBJ2-1	CASSLGREGLNEQFF
TRBV7-9	TRBJ1-1	CASSVTMNTEAFF
TRBV7-9	TRBJ1-1	CASSLFEGATEAFF
TRBV11-3	TRBJ1-2	CASSSTSNDRGSGYTF
TRBV7-8	TRBJ2-7	CASSRERGTYEQYF
TRBV18	TRBJ1-3	CASSPPGTVSSGNTIYF